This T cell receptor (beta chain) stems from a study of prognosis after radiotherapy for stage I lung cancer (dated by TCRdb to the early 2020s). With respect to the entire study: Around 20 stage I NSCLC patients were enrolled in Nanjing, China, between April 2018 and January 2019. Over twelve patients had newly diagnosed primary stage I lung tumors, and about five had oligometastatic NSCLC after surgical resection of the primary tumor. Every patient was regarded as medically inoperable, because of comorbidities in over 10 cases and refusal of surgery in over five cases. The cohort was made up of around 14 men and several women, with a median age of nearly 75 years and an age range of 53 to 84 years. On tumor histology, twelve patients had adenocarcinoma and six to eight had squamous cell carcinoma. Image-guided IMRT or VMAT was used to deliver SBRT in 3 to 5 fractions at a biologically effective dose of at least 100 Gy. SBRT was not combined with any concurrent therapy in any patient. After SBRT, distant metastases developed in four of the 19 patients at a median of around seven months, while the remaining 15 patients had no significant progression. Peripheral blood TCR beta repertoires were profiled in stage I NSCLC patients before and after stereotactic body radiotherapy, and the study then linked these repertoires to distant failure. The study sequenced approximately 40 blood samples from some 19 patients, one before and one after SBRT per patient. Broader findings and caveats from the paper: Differences by metastasis status were reportedly seen in TRBV and TRBJ usage frequencies, involving two V genes at baseline and, after SBRT, several V genes and two J genes. Post-SBRT Shannon entropy and its change from baseline were lower in patients who developed distant metastases; baseline Shannon entropy was not associated with metastases. All reported P values were unadjusted for multiple comparisons. Whether the expanded TCR clones were tumor-specific was not determined. The small cohort and short follow-up limited the study, so independent validation of the findings is needed. After SBRT, the count of unique TCR clones dropped from a median of roughly 9,400 beforehand to approximately 7,300 afterward (Wilcoxon paired P=0.011).

No patient had a history of other malignancies or prior chemotherapy or radiotherapy, and all had node-negative disease on CT and PET/CT. At each of two time points, roughly 6.3 milliliters of peripheral venous blood were collected in EDTA tubes. PBMCs were isolated by Ficoll-Paque Plus density-gradient centrifugation. Immediately after collection, samples were stored at -80 degrees C until analysis. Two rounds of multiplex PCR were performed to amplify the TCR beta CDR3 region from genomic DNA. In the first round of PCR, primers specific to each TRBV and TRBJ gene were used, and the primer sequences are filed in Chinese patent CN105087789A. Universal primers were used in the second PCR round. The Roche High Pure PCR Template Preparation Kit was used to extract genomic DNA from frozen PBMCs. The libraries underwent paired-end sequencing with 151 bp reads on an Illumina HiSeq 3000. Per the source publication's procedure: CutAdapt was used to discard raw reads that did not contain the multiplex PCR primer sequences. Using PEAR, the high-quality paired reads were merged into contigs. By alignment to reference sequences, MiXCR assigned TRB V, D and J gene segments to each contig. To remove sequencing errors, CDR3 sequences were clustered according to base quality and sequence similarity. Diversity was measured as Shannon entropy normalized by the natural log of productive TCR sequence number. To get clonality, Shannon entropy was divided by the natural log of the number of unique clonotypes, and that result was subtracted from one. Using the Youden index from ROC curves, the researchers picked the repertoire-metric cut-offs for progression-free survival, and all analyses were carried out in R 3.5.3. The public reads were reanalyzed by TCRdb: fastp trimming at Q25, MiXCR alignment, in-frame beta chains only. Records with the same CDR3 protein are collapsed into one entry carrying the most frequent genes and DNA. The V and J calls reflect TCRdb's pipeline rather than the authors' work. The table for this sample lists tens of thousands of distinct CDR3 sequences; roughly 41% of them were counted only once. Roughly a third of the sample goes to the ten largest clones.

The germline V gene specifies MNHEY as CDR1 and SVGEGT as CDR2. Spanning cysteine to phenylalanine, the CDR3 consists of 14 amino acids. Kept here is only the CDR3 DNA, which spans 42 bases and is read in frame from base 1. At the junction V is shortened by 5 bases and J by 3 bases, with 10 bases in between. This clonotype was seen ten or more times. Its antigen is currently not known. Per-base quality was not reported, and no clone a single base away is much larger than it. The chain is encoded by TRBV6-2 or TRBV6-3 joined to TRBJ2-2, with TRBD1 perhaps the D gene, on 5 matching bases. This TCR derives from a donor aged 50 or older with non-small cell lung cancer. The sequences come from PBMCs, collected before or after stereotactic body radiation therapy (not recorded which). The CDR3: CASSGRQYTGELFF. The nucleotides read TGTGCCAGCAGTGGAAGACAGTACACCGGGGAGCTGTTTTTT.